The entry below describes one T cell receptor beta chain. Its target is unknown. CDR3 size: 14 residues. V shed 8 bases and J shed 2 bases, with 13 bases lying between them. Germline CDR1 reads LNHDA; CDR2 reads SQIVND (reference sequence). The sample is drawn from a study of Ad26.COV2.S vaccination and SARS-CoV-2 variants. As for the study in general: Recipients of Ad26.COV2.S got it intramuscularly, once or twice 56 days apart. General study findings and limits: Reportedly, after vaccination the spike-specific CD8+ and CD4+ T cell responses displayed substantial breadth.

Treatment noted: some 19 received Ad26.COV2.S at low or high dose, single or two shots; five or six received placebo; per-sample allocation not given. Sampling took place 63 days after the first vaccine or placebo injection. Aged 18-55 years, donor was enrolled in Boston in the early 2020s. SARS-CoV-2 spike from the Wuhan strain was encoded by the vaccine, an Ad26 vector. The data were produced by immunoSEQ multiplex PCR, yet TCRdb's version contains in-frame clones alone and is incomplete. The table records roughly 380,000 clones, more than 75% of them present only once. This TCR was recovered from a person aged 18-60 years who received the Ad26.COV2.S COVID-19 vaccine or a placebo. Sequenced here: peripheral blood, sampled in a trial of Ad26.COV2.S vaccine versus placebo. The genes are TRBV19 and TRBJ1-5; D unclear. DNA of the CDR3: TGTGCCAGTTTAGGAGGGAAGGGCAATCAGCCCCAGCATTTT. The encoded protein is CASLGGKGNQPQHF. The full variable domain, completed using reference TRBV19 and TRBJ1-5, is DGGITQSPKYLFRKEGQNVTLSCEQNLNHDAMYWYRQDPGQGLRLIYYSQIVNDFQKGDIAEGYSVSREKKESFPLTVTSAQKNPTAFYLCASLGGKGNQPQHFGDGTRLSIL.